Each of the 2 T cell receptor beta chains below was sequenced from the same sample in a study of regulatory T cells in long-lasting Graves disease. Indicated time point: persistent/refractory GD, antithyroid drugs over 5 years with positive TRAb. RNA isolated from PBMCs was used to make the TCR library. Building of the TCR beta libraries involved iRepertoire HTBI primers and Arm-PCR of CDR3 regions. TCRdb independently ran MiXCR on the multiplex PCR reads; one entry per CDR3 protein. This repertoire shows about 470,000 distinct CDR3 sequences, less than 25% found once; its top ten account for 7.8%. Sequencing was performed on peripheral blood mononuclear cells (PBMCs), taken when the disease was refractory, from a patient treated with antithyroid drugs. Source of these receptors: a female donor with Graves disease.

The CDR3 spells CASSQGGGSGYEQYF. The DNA for the CDR3 is TGCGCCAGCAGCCAAGGGGGCGGGAGTGGGTACGAGCAGTACTTC. This chain joins TRBV4-1 and TRBJ2-7; 7 bases align to TRBD2. CDR1 MGHRA and CDR2 YSYEKL come from the germline V gene. The CDR3 spans 15 residues. The trim removed 1 base at V and 4 bases at J, leaving 7 bases unmatched.

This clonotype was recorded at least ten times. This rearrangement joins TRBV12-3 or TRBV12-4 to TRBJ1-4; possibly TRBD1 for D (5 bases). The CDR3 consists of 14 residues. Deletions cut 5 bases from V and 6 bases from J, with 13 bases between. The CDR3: CASSPEQGDEKLFF. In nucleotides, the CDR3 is TGTGCCAGCAGTCCTGAGCAGGGCGATGAAAAACTGTTTTTT.